The 21 T cell receptor beta chains presented below share a single source sample, sequenced in a study of CD8+CD57+ T cells in acquired aplastic anemia. The template used for profiling TCR beta VDJ and CDR3 was genomic DNA. TCRdb re-analysed the reads in MiXCR, keeping a single row per CDR3 protein. The sample records roughly 150,000 distinct CDR3 sequences, 35% to 55% being singletons. What was sequenced was sorted CD4+, CD8+, or CD8+CD57+ T cells (not recorded which) from PBMCs. The receptors were gathered from a human donor in good health.

The chain employs TRBV19 and TRBJ1-5; D is undetermined. The CDR3 runs to 13 residues. V lost 4 bases to trimming and J lost 5 bases, with 9 bases between them. CDR1 LNHDA and CDR2 SQIVND come from the germline V gene (reference sequence). DNA of the CDR3: TGTGCCAGTAGTAAGATGAGGGATCAGCCCCAGCATTTT. Protein: CASSKMRDQPQHF.

CDR3 amino acids: CAIARIDRNNEQFF. In nucleotides, the CDR3 is TGTGCCATCGCCCGAATCGACAGGAACAATGAGCAGTTCTTC. The chain recombines TRBV10-3 with TRBJ2-1; tentative D call: TRBD1 (6 bases). V dropped 8 bases and J dropped 5 bases, with 16 bases sitting between them. Looked up from germline, CDR1 is ENHRY and CDR2 is SYGVKD. The CDR3 spans 14 residues.

This clonotype came up many times. The chain uses TRBV19 and TRBJ2-5, with D perhaps given as TRBD1 or TRBD2 (6 bases each). The CDR3 is 13 residues long. Per the germline V gene, CDR1 is LNHDA and CDR2 is SQIVND (reference sequence). Trimming took 5 bases from V and 1 from J, leaving 8 bases between them. The CDR3: CASSEGGQETQYF. DNA for the CDR3: TGTGCCAGTAGTGAGGGGGGCCAAGAGACCCAGTACTTC.

This chain links TRBV15 with TRBJ1-5, with 9 positions matching TRBD1. The CDR3 is made up of 15 amino acids. Germline assignment: CDR1 LNHNV and CDR2 YYDKDF (reference sequence). Unmatched junction bases numbered 5, after V lost 3 bases and J lost 5 bases. Here the CDR3 reads CATSSHRGRDQPQHF. CDR3 bases: TGTGCCACCAGCAGTCACAGGGGGCGCGATCAGCCCCAGCATTTT.

This chain connects TRBV12-3 or TRBV12-4 to TRBJ1-5; a possible D gene is TRBD1 (5 bases). The CDR3 extends over 15 amino acids. V was trimmed by 2 bases and J by 5 bases, leaving 13 bases between them. The CDR3 DNA reads as TGTGCCAGCAGTTTAACCCAGGGTTCGTATCAGCCCCAGCATTTT. This gives the protein CASSLTQGSYQPQHF.

This clonotype was recorded many times. The J gene is TRBJ2-5, the V gene TRBV5-4, with D uncertain. The CDR3 extends over 16 amino acids. CDR1 is SGHNT and CDR2 is YYREEE in the germline V gene (reference sequence). Trimming left V 4 bases short and J 1 base short, with 17 bases between. CDR3 region: CASSQSTPNFQETQYF. DNA for the CDR3: TGTGCCAGCAGCCAAAGTACACCCAACTTCCAAGAGACCCAGTACTTC.

A few counts support this clonotype. This chain connects TRBV24-1 to TRBJ2-5; D may correspond to TRBD1 or TRBD2 (5 bases each). The CDR3 extends over 13 amino acids. The V and J ends lost 3 bases and 7 bases respectively, with 11 bases between them. The germline CDR1 and CDR2 sequences are KGHDR and SFDVKD. CDR3 nucleotides: TGTGCCACCAGTGATGGGGGTTTCGGGACCCAGTACTTC. Encoded protein: CATSDGGFGTQYF.

This clonotype came up many times. V and J are TRBV19 and TRBJ1-6; no definite D call. The CDR3 extends over 13 amino acids. The V end was cut by 8 bases, the J end by 10 bases, with 15 bases between. Germline V gives CDR1 LNHDA, CDR2 SQIVND (reference sequence). Here the CDR3 DNA reads TGTGCCAGTTCCGAGGTAGCGGCATCACCCCTCCACTTT. This sequence encodes CASSEVAASPLHF. Full variable domain (rest looked up from reference TRBV19 and TRBJ1-6): DGGITQSPKYLFRKEGQNVTLSCEQNLNHDAMYWYRQDPGQGLRLIYYSQIVNDFQKGDIAEGYSVSREKKESFPLTVTSAQKNPTAFYLCASSEVAASPLHFGNGTRLTVT.

The chain is built from TRBV29-1 and TRBJ1-2, with D tentatively TRBD1 (6 bases). V lost 4 bases, J lost 0 bases, and 15 bases lay in between. The length of the CDR3 is 15 residues. Per germline, CDR1 SQVTM and CDR2 ANQGSEA. The CDR3 protein is CSVVPDSETNYGYTF. The CDR3 nucleotides are TGCAGCGTTGTCCCGGACAGTGAAACTAACTATGGCTACACCTTC.

This chain joins TRBV7-6 and TRBJ2-5; D is uncertain. The V end was cut by 0 bases, the J end by 2 bases, with 10 bases between. Germline lookup yields CDR1 SGHVS and CDR2 FNYEAQ. The CDR3 covers 15 residues. The CDR3 reads CASSLAPFPQETQYF. In DNA form, the CDR3 reads TGTGCCAGCAGCTTAGCGCCATTCCCGCAAGAGACCCAGTACTTC.

Many counts were recorded for this clonotype. V usage is TRBV2 and J usage is TRBJ2-3, with TRBD2 identical over 10 bases. This CDR3 is 18 amino acids long. J was trimmed by 0 bases and V by 7 bases; bases with no gene match: 13. From germline, CDR1 is SNHLY and CDR2 FYNNEI. The CDR3 nucleotides read TGTGCCAGCAAAACGTCTAGCGGGGGACCTTCTAGCACAGATACGCAGTATTTT. Its protein product is CASKTSSGGPSSTDTQYF.

The sample holds many counts of this clonotype. The V gene is TRBV12-3 or TRBV12-4, the J gene TRBJ1-5; tentative D call: TRBD1 (6 bases). Between the trimmed V and J ends, which lost 3 bases and 7 bases, there was a span of 10 bases. The CDR3 runs 13 residues. CDR3 sequence (DNA): TGTGCCAGCAGTTTGCAGGGGAGCCAGCCCCAGCATTTT. Translating gives CASSLQGSQPQHF.

The chain couples TRBV30 to TRBJ1-1; D is unclear. Germline lookup yields CDR1 GTSNPN and CDR2 SVGIG (reference sequence). The CDR3 is 10 amino acids. Deletions cut 2 bases from V and 5 bases from J, with 3 bases between. In DNA, the CDR3 is TGTGCCTGGAGTAGGACTGAAGCTTTCTTT. Amino acid sequence: CAWSRTEAFF.

Ten or more counts support this clonotype. V usage is TRBV7-2 and J usage is TRBJ2-7; D might be TRBD2 (7 bases). The CDR3 covers 17 residues. Trimming shortened V by 1 base and J by 2 bases, and 18 bases separated the two germline ends. Germline CDR1 SGHTA, CDR2 FQGNSA. The CDR3, as DNA: TGTGCCAGCAGCTTAGTGGGCGGGGGCGTCCAGACCTACGAGCAGTACTTC. It is translated as CASSLVGGGVQTYEQYF.

The rearrangement uses TRBV7-6 and TRBJ1-2; D is unclear. Trimming removed 2 bases from V and 2 bases from J, with 6 bases in between. The CDR3 has 13 residues. From germline, CDR1 is SGHVS and CDR2 FNYEAQ. CDR3 amino acids: CASSLNTNYGYTF. CDR3 sequence (DNA): TGTGCCAGCAGCTTAAATACAAACTATGGCTACACCTTC. Variable domain in full (rest from reference TRBV7-6 and TRBJ1-2): GAGVSQSPRYKVTKRGQDVALRCDPISGHVSLYWYRQALGQGPEFLTYFNYEAQQDKSGLPNDRFSAERPEGSISTLTIQRTEQRDSAMYRCASSLNTNYGYTFGSGTRLTVV.

The chain couples TRBV10-3 to TRBJ2-1; D is uncertain. The V end lost 10 bases, the J end lost 8 bases, and 15 bases lay between the germline ends. Germline V lookup: CDR1 ENHRY, CDR2 SYGVKD. The CDR3 runs to 12 residues. CDR3 region: CASSHVRHEQFF. The CDR3 DNA sequence: TGTGCCAGCAGCCACGTTCGGCATGAGCAGTTCTTC.

This clonotype was seen ten or more times. The chain employs TRBV12-3 or TRBV12-4 and TRBJ1-6; no definite D call. This CDR3 has 13 residues. V lost 6 bases to trimming and J lost 9 bases, with 12 bases between them. The CDR3 protein is CASRDGNPSPLHF. The CDR3 DNA sequence: TGTGCCAGCAGAGACGGAAACCCTTCACCCCTCCACTTT.

This chain uses TRBV10-3 with TRBJ2-3; 11 nucleotides match TRBD2. V gave up 10 bases and J gave up 2 bases; unmatched junction bases: 11. Per germline, CDR1 ENHRY and CDR2 SYGVKD. The CDR3 has 16 amino acids. The CDR3 region has the DNA TGTGCCAGCCACTCCGGACTAGCGGGCATCACAGATACGCAGTATTTT. Amino acids: CASHSGLAGITDTQYF.

At least ten counts were recorded for this clonotype. The V call is TRBV7-2, the J call TRBJ1-2, with 12 nucleotides matching TRBD1. The V gene's germline CDR1 is SGHTA and CDR2 FQGNSA. This CDR3 spans 14 amino acids. Trimming cost V 4 bases and J 3 bases; bases outside gene matches: 0. CDR3 amino acids: CASSWDRGHYGYTF. The CDR3 region has the DNA TGTGCCAGCAGCTGGGACAGGGGGCACTATGGCTACACCTTC.

Concerning this clonotype: A read error may explain this, as a much larger clone is one base away. CDR3 sequence (DNA): TGTGCCAGCAGCTTATCAAGTAGTATGAACGCCGGGGAGCTGTTTTTT. Translation: CASSLSSSMNAGELFF. The chain uses TRBV11-1 and TRBJ2-2; D is undetermined. This CDR3 is 16 amino acids long. Germline V CDR1 and CDR2: SGHAT, FQDESV (reference sequence).

This clonotype occurred many times. V gene TRBV7-7 combines with J gene TRBJ1-3; D remains unclear. In germline, CDR1 is SSHAT, CDR2 FNYEAQ (reference sequence). The CDR3 contains 14 residues. The V and J ends lost 3 bases and 4 bases respectively, with 10 bases between them. DNA for the CDR3: TGTGCCAGCAGCTTGGGGAGGGCGGGAAACACCATATATTTT. Its protein is CASSLGRAGNTIYF.